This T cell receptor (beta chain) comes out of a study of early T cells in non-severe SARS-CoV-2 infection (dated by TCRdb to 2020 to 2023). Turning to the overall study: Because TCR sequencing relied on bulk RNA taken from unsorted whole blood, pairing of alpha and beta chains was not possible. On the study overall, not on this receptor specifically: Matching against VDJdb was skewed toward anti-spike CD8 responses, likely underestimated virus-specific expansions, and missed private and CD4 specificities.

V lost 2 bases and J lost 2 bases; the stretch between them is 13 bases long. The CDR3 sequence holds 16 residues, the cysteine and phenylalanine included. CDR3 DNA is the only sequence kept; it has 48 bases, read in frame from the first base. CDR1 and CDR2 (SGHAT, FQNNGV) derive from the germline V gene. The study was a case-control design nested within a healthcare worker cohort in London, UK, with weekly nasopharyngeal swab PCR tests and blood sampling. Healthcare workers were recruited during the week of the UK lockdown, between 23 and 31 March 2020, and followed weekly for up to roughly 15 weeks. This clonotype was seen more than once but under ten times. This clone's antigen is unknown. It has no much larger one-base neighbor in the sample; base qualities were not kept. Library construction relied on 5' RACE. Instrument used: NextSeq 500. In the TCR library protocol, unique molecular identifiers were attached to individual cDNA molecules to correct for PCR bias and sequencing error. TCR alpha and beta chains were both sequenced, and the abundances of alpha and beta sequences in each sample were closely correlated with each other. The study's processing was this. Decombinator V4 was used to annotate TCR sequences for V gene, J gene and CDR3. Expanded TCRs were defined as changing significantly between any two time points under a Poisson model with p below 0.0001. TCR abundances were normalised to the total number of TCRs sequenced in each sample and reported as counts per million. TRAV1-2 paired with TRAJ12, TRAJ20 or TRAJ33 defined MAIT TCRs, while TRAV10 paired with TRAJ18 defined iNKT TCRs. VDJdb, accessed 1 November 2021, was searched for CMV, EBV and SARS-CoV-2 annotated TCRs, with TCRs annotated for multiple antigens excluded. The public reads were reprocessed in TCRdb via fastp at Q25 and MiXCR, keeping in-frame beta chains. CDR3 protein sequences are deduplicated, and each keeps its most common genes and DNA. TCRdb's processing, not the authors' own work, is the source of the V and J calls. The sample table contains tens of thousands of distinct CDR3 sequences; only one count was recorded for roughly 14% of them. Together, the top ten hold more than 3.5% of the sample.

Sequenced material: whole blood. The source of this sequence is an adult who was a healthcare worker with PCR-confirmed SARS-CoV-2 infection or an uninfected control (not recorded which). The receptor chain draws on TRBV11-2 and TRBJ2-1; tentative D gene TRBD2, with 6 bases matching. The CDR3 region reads CASSLPRGAPYNEQFF. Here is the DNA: TGTGCCAGCAGCTTACCCCGCGGGGCCCCCTACAATGAGCAGTTCTTC.